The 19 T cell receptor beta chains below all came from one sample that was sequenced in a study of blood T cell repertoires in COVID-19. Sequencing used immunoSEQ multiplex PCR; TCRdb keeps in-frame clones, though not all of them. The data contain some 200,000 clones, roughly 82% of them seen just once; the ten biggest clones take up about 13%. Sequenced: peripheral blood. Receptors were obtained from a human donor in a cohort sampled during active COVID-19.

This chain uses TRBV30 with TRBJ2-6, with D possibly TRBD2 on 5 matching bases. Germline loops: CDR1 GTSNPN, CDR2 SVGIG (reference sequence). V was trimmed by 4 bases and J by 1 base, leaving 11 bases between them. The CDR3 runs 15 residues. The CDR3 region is CAWNFRESGANVLTF. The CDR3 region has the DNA TGTGCCTGGAATTTCCGGGAATCTGGGGCCAACGTCCTGACTTTC.

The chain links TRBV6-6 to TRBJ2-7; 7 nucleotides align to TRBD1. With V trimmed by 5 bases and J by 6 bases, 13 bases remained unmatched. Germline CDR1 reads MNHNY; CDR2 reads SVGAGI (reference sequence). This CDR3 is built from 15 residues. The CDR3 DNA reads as TGTGCCAGCAGTAGCCTGACAGGGAATGGTCTCGAGCAGTACTTC. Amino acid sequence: CASSSLTGNGLEQYF.

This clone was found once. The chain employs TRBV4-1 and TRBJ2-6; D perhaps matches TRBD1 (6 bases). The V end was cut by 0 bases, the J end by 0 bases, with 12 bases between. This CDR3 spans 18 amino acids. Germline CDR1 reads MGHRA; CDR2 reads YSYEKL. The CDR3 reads CASSQEGHILSGANVLTF. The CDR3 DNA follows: TGCGCCAGCAGCCAAGAGGGACATATCCTCTCTGGGGCCAACGTCCTGACTTTC.

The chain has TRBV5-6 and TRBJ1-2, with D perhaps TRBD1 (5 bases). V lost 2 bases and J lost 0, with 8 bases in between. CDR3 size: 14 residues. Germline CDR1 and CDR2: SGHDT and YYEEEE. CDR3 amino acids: CASSFGAPNYGYTF. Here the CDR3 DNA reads TGTGCCAGCAGCTTTGGGGCGCCTAACTATGGCTACACCTTC.

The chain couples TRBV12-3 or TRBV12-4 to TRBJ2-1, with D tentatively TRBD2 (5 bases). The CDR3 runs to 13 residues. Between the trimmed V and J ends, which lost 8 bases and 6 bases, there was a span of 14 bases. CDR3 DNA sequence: TGTGCCAGCCGACTACCAGAGGCCAATGAGCAGTTCTTC. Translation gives CASRLPEANEQFF.

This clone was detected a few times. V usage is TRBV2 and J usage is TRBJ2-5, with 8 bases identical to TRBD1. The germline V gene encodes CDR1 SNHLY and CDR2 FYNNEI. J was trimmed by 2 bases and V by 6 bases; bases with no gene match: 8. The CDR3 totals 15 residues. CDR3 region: CASSRGLRGQETQYF. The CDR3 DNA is TGTGCCAGCAGCAGGGGGCTGAGGGGTCAAGAGACCCAGTACTTC.

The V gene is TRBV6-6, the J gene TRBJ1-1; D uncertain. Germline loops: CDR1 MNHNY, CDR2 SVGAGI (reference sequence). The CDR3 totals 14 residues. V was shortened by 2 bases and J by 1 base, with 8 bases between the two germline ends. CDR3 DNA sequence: TGTGCCAGCAGTTACCAGGCCCCGAACACTGAAGCTTTCTTT. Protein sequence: CASSYQAPNTEAFF.

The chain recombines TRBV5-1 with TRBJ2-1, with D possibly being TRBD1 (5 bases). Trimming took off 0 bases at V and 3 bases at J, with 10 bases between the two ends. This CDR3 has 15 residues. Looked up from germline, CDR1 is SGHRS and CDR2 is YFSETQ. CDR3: CASSLVGEGYNEQFF. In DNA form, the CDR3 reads TGCGCCAGCAGCTTGGTAGGGGAAGGCTACAATGAGCAGTTCTTC.

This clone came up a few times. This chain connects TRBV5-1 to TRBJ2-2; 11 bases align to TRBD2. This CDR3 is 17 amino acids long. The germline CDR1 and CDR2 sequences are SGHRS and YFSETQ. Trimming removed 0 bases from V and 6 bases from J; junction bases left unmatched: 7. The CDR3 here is CASSLAGLAGGPGELFF. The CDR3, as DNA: TGCGCCAGCAGCTTGGCCGGCCTAGCGGGAGGCCCCGGGGAGCTGTTTTTT.

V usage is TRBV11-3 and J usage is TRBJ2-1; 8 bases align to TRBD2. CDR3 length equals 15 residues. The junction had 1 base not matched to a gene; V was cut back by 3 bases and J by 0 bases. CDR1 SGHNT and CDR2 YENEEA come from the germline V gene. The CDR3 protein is CASSFSGSSYNEQFF. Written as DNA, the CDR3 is TGTGCCAGCAGCTTCAGCGGGAGCTCCTACAATGAGCAGTTCTTC.

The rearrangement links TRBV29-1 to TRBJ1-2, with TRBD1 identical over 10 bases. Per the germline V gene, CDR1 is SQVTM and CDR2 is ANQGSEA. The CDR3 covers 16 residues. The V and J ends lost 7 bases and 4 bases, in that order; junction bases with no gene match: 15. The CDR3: CSAWGKGTGEVYGYTF. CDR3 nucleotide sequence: TGCAGCGCTTGGGGAAAGGGGACAGGGGAGGTCTATGGCTACACCTTC.

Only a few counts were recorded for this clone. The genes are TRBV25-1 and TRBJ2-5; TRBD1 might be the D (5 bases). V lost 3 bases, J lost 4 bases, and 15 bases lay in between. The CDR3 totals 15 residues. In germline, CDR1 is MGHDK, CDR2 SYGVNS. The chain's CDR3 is CASSDPRQFPETQYF. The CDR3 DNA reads TGTGCCAGCAGTGACCCACGACAGTTCCCAGAGACCCAGTACTTC.

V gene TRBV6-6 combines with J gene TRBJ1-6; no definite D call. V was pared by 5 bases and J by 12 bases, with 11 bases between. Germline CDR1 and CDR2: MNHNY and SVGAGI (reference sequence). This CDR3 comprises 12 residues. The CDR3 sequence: CASSAVSEPLHF. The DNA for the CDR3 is TGTGCCAGCAGTGCGGTTAGTGAACCCCTCCACTTT.

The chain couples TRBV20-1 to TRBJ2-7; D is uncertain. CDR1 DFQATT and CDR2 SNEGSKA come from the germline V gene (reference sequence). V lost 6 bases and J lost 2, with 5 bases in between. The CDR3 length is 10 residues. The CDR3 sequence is CSATTYEQYF. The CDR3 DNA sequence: TGCAGTGCCACTACCTACGAGCAGTACTTC.

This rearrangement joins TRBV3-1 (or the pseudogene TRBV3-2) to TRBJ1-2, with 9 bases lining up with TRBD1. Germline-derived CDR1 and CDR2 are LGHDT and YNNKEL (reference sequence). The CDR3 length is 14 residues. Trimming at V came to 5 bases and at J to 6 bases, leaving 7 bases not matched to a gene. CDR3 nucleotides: TGTGCCAGCAGCTCACAGGGGGCAAACAATGGCTACACCTTC. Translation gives CASSSQGANNGYTF.

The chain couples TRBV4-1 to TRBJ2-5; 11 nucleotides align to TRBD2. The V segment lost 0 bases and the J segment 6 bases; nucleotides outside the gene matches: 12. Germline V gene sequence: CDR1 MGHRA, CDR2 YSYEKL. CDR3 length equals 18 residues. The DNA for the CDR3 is TGCGCCAGCAGCCAAGATCTGGCACTAGCGGGAGAGGGGAAGACCCAGTACTTC. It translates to CASSQDLALAGEGKTQYF.

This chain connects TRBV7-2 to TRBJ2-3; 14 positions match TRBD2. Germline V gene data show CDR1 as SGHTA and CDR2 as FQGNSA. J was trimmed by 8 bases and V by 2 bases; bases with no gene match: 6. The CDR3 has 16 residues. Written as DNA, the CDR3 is TGTGCCAGCAGCTTAAACTCCGGGACTAGCGGGAGTACGCAGTATTTT. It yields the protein CASSLNSGTSGSTQYF.

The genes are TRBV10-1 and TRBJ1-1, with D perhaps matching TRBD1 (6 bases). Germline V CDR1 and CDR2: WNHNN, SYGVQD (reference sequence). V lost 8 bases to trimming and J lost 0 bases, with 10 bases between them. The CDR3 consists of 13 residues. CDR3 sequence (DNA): TGCGCCAGCCGGGACAATATGAACACTGAAGCTTTCTTT. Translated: CASRDNMNTEAFF.

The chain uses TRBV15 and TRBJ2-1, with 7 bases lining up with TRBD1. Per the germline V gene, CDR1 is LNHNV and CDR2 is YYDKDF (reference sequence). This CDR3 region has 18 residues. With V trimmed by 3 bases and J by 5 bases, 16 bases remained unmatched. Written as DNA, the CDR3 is TGTGCCACCAGCAGCTCTTACGTGACAGGGTGGGAGAACAATGAGCAGTTCTTC. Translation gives CATSSSYVTGWENNEQFF.